A single sample gave rise to the 25 T cell receptor beta chains below, sequenced in a study of blood T cell repertoires in COVID-19. Sequencing used immunoSEQ multiplex PCR; TCRdb keeps in-frame clones, though not all of them. Here the sample spans roughly 180,000 clones, roughly 85% being singletons. Sequencing was performed on peripheral blood. The receptors stem from a woman aged 55-70 years with acute or convalescent COVID-19.

This chain links TRBV18 with TRBJ2-3; perhaps TRBD1 as D (6 bases). The V gene's germline CDR1 is KGHSH and CDR2 LQKENI. CDR3 size: 16 residues. The V and J ends lost 3 bases and 0 bases respectively, with 13 bases between them. CDR3: CASSPLDSLSTDTQYF. The CDR3 DNA follows: TGTGCCAGCTCACCCTTGGACAGTTTAAGCACAGATACGCAGTATTTT.

The chain's CDR3 is CASSVGGETTEAFF. CDR3 sequence (DNA): TGTGCCAGCAGCGTGGGGGGAGAAACCACTGAAGCTTTCTTT. J is TRBJ1-1 and V is TRBV9; possibly TRBD1 for D (5 bases). V was clipped by 2 bases and J by 4 bases, with 12 bases between them. This CDR3 is built from 14 residues. From germline, CDR1 is SGDLS and CDR2 YYNGEE.

In its sample, this clone was seen a few times. The V and J genes are TRBV2 and TRBJ1-6, with D perhaps matching TRBD1 (6 bases). Germline loops: CDR1 SNHLY, CDR2 FYNNEI. V gave up 7 bases and J gave up 11 bases, with 18 bases separating them. The CDR3 has 14 amino acids. CDR3 loop: CASNTGGAQAPLHF. In DNA form, the CDR3 reads TGTGCCAGCAATACGGGGGGGGCGCAGGCACCCCTCCACTTT.

The CDR3 bases are TGTGCCAGCACCTTGACAGGGGGCTATGGCTACACCTTC. Amino acids: CASTLTGGYGYTF. V usage is TRBV12-3 or TRBV12-4 and J usage is TRBJ1-2, with TRBD1 matching over 9 bases. The CDR3 sequence is 13 residues long. The junction had 4 bases not matched to a gene; V was cut back by 7 bases and J by 4 bases.

The V call is TRBV2, the J call TRBJ2-2, with D possibly TRBD2 on 5 matching bases. Germline V gene lookup returns CDR1 SNHLY and CDR2 FYNNEI. The CDR3 covers 14 residues. V gave up 7 bases and J gave up 5 bases, with 14 bases separating them. CDR3 sequence reads: CASKTLPGTGELFF. The DNA of the CDR3 is TGTGCCAGCAAGACCCTCCCGGGGACCGGGGAGCTGTTTTTT.

The CDR3 region is CASSQGNPRSSGRRRTGELFF. The CDR3 DNA sequence: TGTGCCAGCAGCCAAGGAAATCCTAGGTCTAGCGGGAGGAGAAGAACCGGGGAGCTGTTTTTT. This chain uses TRBV3-1 (or the pseudogene TRBV3-2) with TRBJ2-2, with TRBD2 matching 11 bases. From germline, CDR1 is LGHDT and CDR2 YNNKEL (reference sequence). There are 21 residues in the CDR3. J gave up 5 bases and V 1 base, and 18 bases lay outside the gene matches.

The J gene is TRBJ1-1, the V gene TRBV15; D gene unclear. V lost 2 bases and J 1 base, leaving 11 bases between the germline ends. Germline CDR1 reads LNHNV; CDR2 reads YYDKDF (reference sequence). This CDR3 comprises 15 residues. The CDR3 DNA reads as TGTGCCACCAGCAGAAAGCGTTCCCAGAACACTGAAGCTTTCTTT. It is translated as CATSRKRSQNTEAFF.

The chain combines TRBV30 with TRBJ2-3; 13 nucleotides match TRBD2. Germline CDR1 GTSNPN, CDR2 SVGIG (reference sequence). The junction had 10 bases not matched to a gene; V was cut back by 3 bases and J by 7 bases. This CDR3 region has 16 residues. The CDR3 bases are TGTGCCTGGAGCCTCAGACTAGCGGGAGGTCTTAATACGCAGTATTTT. This translates into CAWSLRLAGGLNTQYF.

The genes are TRBV7-8 and TRBJ1-1, with D unclear. Germline CDR1 SGHVS, CDR2 FQNEAQ. V gave up 0 bases and J gave up 9 bases, with 11 bases separating them. The CDR3 length is 13 residues. CDR3 DNA: TGTGCCAGCAGCTTAGCCGGGGTAGGACAAGCTTTCTTT. Amino acid sequence: CASSLAGVGQAFF.

The chain is built from TRBV12-3 or TRBV12-4 and TRBJ1-2; no reliable D call. Between the trimmed V and J ends, which lost 3 bases and 8 bases, there was a span of 13 bases. The CDR3 covers 13 residues. The CDR3 spells CASSFTPSGGYTF. The DNA of the CDR3 is TGTGCCAGCAGTTTTACGCCCTCGGGGGGCTACACCTTC.

This chain uses TRBV15 with TRBJ2-3; tentative D call: TRBD2 (6 bases). CDR3 length equals 14 residues. Looked up from germline, CDR1 is LNHNV and CDR2 is YYDKDF (reference sequence). The V and J ends lost 1 base and 5 bases respectively, with 10 bases between them. Here the CDR3 reads CATSRVAGLDTQYF. DNA of the CDR3: TGTGCCACCAGCAGAGTGGCGGGATTAGATACGCAGTATTTT.

V and J are TRBV18 and TRBJ2-7; a weak D match, TRBD1 (5 bases). There are 16 residues in the CDR3. Germline CDR1 reads KGHSH; CDR2 reads LQKENI. V lost 3 bases to trimming and J lost 2 bases, with 17 bases between them. Here the CDR3 DNA reads TGTGCCAGCTCACCGCTTACAGGAGCTCAAACCTACGAGCAGTACTTC. This sequence encodes CASSPLTGAQTYEQYF.

The sample holds a few counts of this clone. The chain joins TRBV18 to TRBJ1-2; no definite D call. CDR3 length equals 11 residues. Trimming removed 6 bases from V and 4 bases from J, with 6 bases in between. Germline V gene lookup returns CDR1 KGHSH and CDR2 LQKENI. The CDR3 region has the DNA TGTGCCAGCTCCCCCAGCTATGGCTACACCTTC. Translated, it gives CASSPSYGYTF.

The chain links TRBV3-1 (or the pseudogene TRBV3-2) to TRBJ2-4, with TRBD2 as a possible D gene (5 bases). Germline CDR1 is LGHDT and CDR2 is YNNKEL (reference sequence). The V end was cut by 0 bases, the J end by 13 bases, with 13 bases between. This CDR3 region has 13 residues. CDR3 nucleotides: TGTGCCAGCAGCCAAGACGGGATCCGCTCGCAGTACTTC. Translating gives CASSQDGIRSQYF.

The CDR3 bases are TGCACCAGCAGCCAAGAGTTCGCGGGAGGGCCTAGGAATGAGCAGTTCTTC. Translating gives CTSSQEFAGGPRNEQFF. The chain couples TRBV1 to TRBJ2-1; the D segment call TRBD2 is taken from the table without a DNA check. TRBV1 is shown as a pseudogene. The CDR3 extends over 17 amino acids.

Here the CDR3 reads CASSYRGGYTF. The CDR3 coding sequence is TGTGCCAGCAGTTACAGGGGTGGCTACACCTTC. The rearrangement links TRBV6-5 to TRBJ1-2; the D gene is possibly TRBD1 (5 bases). V was clipped by 2 bases and J by 7 bases, with 5 bases between them. From germline, CDR1 is MNHEY and CDR2 SVGAGI. The CDR3 consists of 11 residues.

J is TRBJ2-3 and V is TRBV9; D call uncertain. V was shortened by 0 bases and J by 0 bases, with 8 bases between the two germline ends. From germline, CDR1 is SGDLS and CDR2 YYNGEE. The CDR3 runs 15 residues. CDR3 nucleotide sequence: TGTGCCAGCAGCGTAGAAATTACTAGCACAGATACGCAGTATTTT. Protein sequence: CASSVEITSTDTQYF.

For this clone: Within the sample, other DNA sequences also encode this same CDR3. The rearrangement joins TRBV5-5 to TRBJ1-1; D is unresolved. Germline V gene sequence: CDR1 SGHKS, CDR2 YYEKEE (reference sequence). V dropped 5 bases and J dropped 1 base, with 12 bases sitting between them. The CDR3 extends over 14 amino acids. The CDR3 nucleotides read TGTGCCAGCAGTCTCTCACAGAGGAACACTGAAGCTTTCTTT. This translates into CASSLSQRNTEAFF.

The CDR3 nucleotides read TGTGCCAGCAGTTTGAAGGCCAGCGGGGCCACAGATACGCAGTATTTT. Translated, it gives CASSLKASGATDTQYF. The chain recombines TRBV27 with TRBJ2-3, with TRBD2 matching over 7 bases. The CDR3 covers 16 residues. Germline V CDR1 and CDR2: MNHEY, SMNVEV (reference sequence). V lost 3 bases and J lost 2; bases outside the gene matches: 8.

This rearrangement joins TRBV6-4 to TRBJ1-3; TRBD1 might be the D (6 bases). CDR3 size: 18 residues. V lost 0 bases, J lost 1 base, and 16 bases lay in between. Germline V CDR1 and CDR2: MRHNA, SNTAGT. The CDR3: CASSDSCRGLISGNTIYF. In DNA, the CDR3 is TGTGCCAGCAGTGACTCGTGTAGGGGGTTAATATCTGGAAACACCATATATTTT.

This clone was counted once. The genes are TRBV27 and TRBJ1-6, with D unresolved. Trimming stripped 5 bases from V and 6 bases from J, with 11 bases between. Germline CDR1 is MNHEY and CDR2 is SMNVEV (reference sequence). This CDR3 region has 14 residues. The CDR3 spells CASSRSTRNSPLHF. The CDR3 DNA reads as TGTGCCAGCAGTCGCAGTACCCGTAATTCACCCCTCCACTTT.

This clone was picked up one time. This chain uses TRBV11-2 with TRBJ2-7, with D maybe TRBD2 (6 bases). V lost 1 base and J lost 3, with 7 bases in between. The CDR3 sequence is 13 residues long. CDR1 SGHAT and CDR2 FQNNGV come from the germline V gene. The CDR3, as DNA: TGTGCCAGCAGCTTAGTGGGAGGCTACGAGCAGTACTTC. It translates to CASSLVGGYEQYF. Filled out from reference TRBV11-2 and TRBJ2-7, the complete variable domain reads EAGVAQSPRYKIIEKRQSVAFWCNPISGHATLYWYQQILGQGPKLLIQFQNNGVVDDSQLPKDRFSAERLKGVDSTLKIQPAKLEDSAVYLCASSLVGGYEQYFGPGTRLTVT.

This clone was counted between two and nine times. The gene calls are TRBV2 and TRBJ1-6; no clear D gene. The ends were cut back, 7 bases at V and 7 bases at J, with 11 bases in the middle. The CDR3 spans 13 residues. The V gene's germline CDR1 is SNHLY and CDR2 FYNNEI. This CDR3 reads CASISRRNSPLHF. In DNA form, the CDR3 reads TGTGCCAGCATTTCTCGGCGGAATTCACCCCTCCACTTT.

The chain combines TRBV2 with TRBJ1-4; D might be TRBD1 (5 bases). V lost 10 bases and J lost 5, with 14 bases in between. This CDR3 comprises 13 residues. Germline V gives CDR1 SNHLY, CDR2 FYNNEI. The chain's CDR3 is CANRGDLNEKLFF. As DNA, the CDR3 is TGTGCCAACCGGGGGGACCTGAATGAAAAACTGTTTTTT.

In this sample, this clone turned up once. The chain couples TRBV3-1 (or the pseudogene TRBV3-2) to TRBJ2-5; no clear D gene. V was trimmed by 1 base and J by 5 bases, leaving 14 bases between them. Looked up from germline, CDR1 is LGHDT and CDR2 is YNNKEL (reference sequence). The CDR3 is 15 amino acids. The CDR3 spells CASSQGPLPRETQYF. The CDR3 bases are TGTGCCAGCAGCCAAGGTCCCCTCCCCCGGGAGACCCAGTACTTC.